This T cell receptor beta chain was documented in a study of CD8 T cells in Susac syndrome. CDR1 and CDR2 (germline): SEHNR, FQNEAQ (reference sequence). The ends lost 5 bases at V and 5 bases at J; junction bases unmatched: 6. CDR3 size: 14 residues. Note on this clonotype: Its specificity is not known.

General study points: Peak Susac CD8+ clonal expansion occurred in TEMRA cells and active patients. The study identified approximately sixteen and five Susac-specific public clones in total CD8+ and CD8+ TEMRA repertoires.

RNA in amounts of roughly 0.5 to 1 ug was reverse transcribed with random hexamers. The CDR3 of TCR beta was amplified by immunoSEQ multiplex PCR across 54 Vbeta and 13 Jbeta. Each CDR3 protein is one row after TCRdb ran MiXCR on the immunoSEQ multiplex PCR reads. The table includes 75,000 to 100,000 distinct CDR3 sequences, 85% to 95% detected once. What was sequenced was CD8+ T cells from PBMCs. J is TRBJ2-4 and V is TRBV7-9; the match to TRBD1 covers 7 bases. The receptor's source is a human donor with Susac syndrome. CDR3 sequence: CASSPRDSQNIQYF. In DNA, the CDR3 is TGTGCCAGCAGCCCCCGGGACAGTCAAAACATTCAGTACTTC.